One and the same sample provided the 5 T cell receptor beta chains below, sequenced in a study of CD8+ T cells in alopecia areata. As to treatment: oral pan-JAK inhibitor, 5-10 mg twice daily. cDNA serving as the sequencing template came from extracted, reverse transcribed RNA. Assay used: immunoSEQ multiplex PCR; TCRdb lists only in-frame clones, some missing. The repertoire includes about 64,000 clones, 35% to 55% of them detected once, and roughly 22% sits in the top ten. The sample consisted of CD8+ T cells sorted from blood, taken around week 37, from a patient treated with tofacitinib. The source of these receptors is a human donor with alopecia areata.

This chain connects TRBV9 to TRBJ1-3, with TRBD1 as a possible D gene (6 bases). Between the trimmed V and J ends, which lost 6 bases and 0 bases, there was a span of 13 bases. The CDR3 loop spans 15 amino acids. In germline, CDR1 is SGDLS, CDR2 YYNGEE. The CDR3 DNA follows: TGTGCCAGCACCTCACAGGGATACTCTGGAAACACCATATATTTT. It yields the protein CASTSQGYSGNTIYF.

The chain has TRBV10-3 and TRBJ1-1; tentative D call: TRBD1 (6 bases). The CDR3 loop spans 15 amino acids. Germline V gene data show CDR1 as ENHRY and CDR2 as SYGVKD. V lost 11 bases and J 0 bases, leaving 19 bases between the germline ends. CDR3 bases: TGTGCCTCCGAAGGAGGGGGGGTATTGAACACTGAAGCTTTCTTT. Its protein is CASEGGGVLNTEAFF.

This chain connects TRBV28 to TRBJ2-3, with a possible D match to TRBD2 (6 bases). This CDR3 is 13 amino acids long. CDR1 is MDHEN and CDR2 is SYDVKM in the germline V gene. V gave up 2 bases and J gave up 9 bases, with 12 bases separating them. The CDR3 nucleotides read TGTGCCAGCAGTTTACGGGAGTTTGACACGCAGTATTTT. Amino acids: CASSLREFDTQYF.

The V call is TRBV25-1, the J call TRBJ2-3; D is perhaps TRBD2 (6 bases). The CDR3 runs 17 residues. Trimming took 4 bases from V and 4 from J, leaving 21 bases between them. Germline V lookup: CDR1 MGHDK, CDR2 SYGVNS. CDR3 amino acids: CASSVRFGGLGADTQYF. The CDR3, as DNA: TGTGCCAGCAGTGTTCGATTTGGAGGGTTGGGCGCAGATACGCAGTATTTT. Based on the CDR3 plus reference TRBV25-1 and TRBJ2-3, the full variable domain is EADIYQTPRYLVIGTGKKITLECSQTMGHDKMYWYQQDPGMELHLIHYSYGVNSTEKGDLSSESTVSRIRTEHFPLTLESARPSHTSQYLCASSVRFGGLGADTQYFGPGTRLTVL.

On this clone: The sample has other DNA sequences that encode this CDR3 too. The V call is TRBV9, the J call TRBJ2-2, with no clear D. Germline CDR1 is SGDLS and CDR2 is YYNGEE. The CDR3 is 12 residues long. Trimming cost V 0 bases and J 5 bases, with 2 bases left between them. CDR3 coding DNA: TGTGCCAGCAGCGTAGATACCGGGGAGCTGTTTTTT. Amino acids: CASSVDTGELFF. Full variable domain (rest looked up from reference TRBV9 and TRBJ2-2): DSGVTQTPKHLITATGQRVTLRCSPRSGDLSVYWYQQSLDQGLQFLIQYYNGEERAKGNILERFSAQQFPDLHSELNLSSLELGDSALYFCASSVDTGELFFGEGSRLTVL.